This entry is about one T cell receptor (beta chain). This record belongs to a study of blood T cell repertoires in COVID-19. TCRdb keeps only in-frame clones here, not all; method: immunoSEQ multiplex PCR. The sample includes 65,000 to 90,000 clones, around 90% of them seen just once. In germline, CDR1 is MNHEY, CDR2 SVGEGT. This CDR3 has 20 residues. Germline trimming cut 3 bases from V and 3 bases from J; bases unmatched to any gene: 19. The sample comprised peripheral blood. The V and J genes are TRBV6-2 or TRBV6-3 and TRBJ1-5, with TRBD1 matching 8 bases. This receptor was identified in a woman aged 45-59 years with active or convalescent COVID-19. CDR3 sequence (DNA): TGTGCCAGCAGTTATCAGGACAGGGACGTTTTCTCCAATCCCAATCAGCCCCAGCATTTT. It specifies CASSYQDRDVFSNPNQPQHF.